These 19 T cell receptor beta chains were sequenced from one sample in a study of blood T cell repertoires in COVID-19 (dated by TCRdb to between 2020 and 2021). The library was made by the immunoSEQ multiplex PCR assay. What TCRdb holds here is the immuneACCESS table cut down to in-frame rearrangements. Part of the clones is not present; checked against another copy, under half of the missing clones reflect an unresolved V gene, and the others are unexplained. The sample yields about 190,000 clones; around 85% were counted once. The leading ten clones occupy 2.5% to 3.5% of the sample. Material for sequencing was PBMCs or T cells enriched from blood (not recorded which). These receptors all stem from a woman aged 25 to 39 who had recovered from COVID-19.

The chain links TRBV7-9 to TRBJ1-3; 7 bases line up with TRBD1. Trimming at V came to 2 bases and at J to 2 bases, leaving 6 bases not matched to a gene. This CDR3 comprises 16 residues. Germline assignment: CDR1 SEHNR and CDR2 FQNEAQ (reference sequence). CDR3 sequence reads: CASSLYLTGAGNTIYF. CDR3 nucleotide sequence: TGTGCCAGCAGCTTATATTTAACAGGGGCTGGAAACACCATATATTTT.

The chain joins TRBV6-5 to TRBJ2-7; TRBD1 matches 11 bases. Germline values: CDR1 MNHEY, CDR2 SVGAGI. The junction had 6 bases not matched to a gene; V was cut back by 6 bases and J by 2 bases. There are 15 residues in the CDR3. CDR3 loop: CASRRKGQGAYEQYF. The CDR3 nucleotides are TGTGCCAGCAGGCGTAAGGGACAGGGGGCCTACGAGCAGTACTTC.

This CDR3 is CASSRRIAGGSGAYEQYF. CDR3 DNA sequence: TGTGCCAGCAGCCGCAGGATAGCGGGAGGTTCCGGGGCCTACGAGCAGTACTTC. The chain uses TRBV4-2 and TRBJ2-7, with TRBD2 matching 10 bases. The CDR3 is made up of 18 amino acids. From germline, CDR1 is LGHNA and CDR2 YNFKEQ. The V segment lost 4 bases and the J segment 2 bases; nucleotides outside the gene matches: 14.

The rearrangement uses TRBV29-1 and TRBJ2-1; TRBD2 is a possible D gene (6 bases). CDR1 and CDR2 from the germline V gene are SQVTM and ANQGSEA. Trimming removed 8 bases from V and 6 bases from J, with 20 bases in between. The CDR3 runs 14 residues. The CDR3 coding sequence is TGCAGCACGAGGGCTGTACTAGCCGGCAATGAGCAGTTCTTC. It translates to CSTRAVLAGNEQFF.

The V and J genes are TRBV6-5 and TRBJ2-7; perhaps TRBD2 as D (5 bases). The CDR3 sequence is 14 residues long. Trimming removed 7 bases from V and 1 base from J, with 14 bases in between. Germline CDR1 reads MNHEY; CDR2 reads SVGAGI. CDR3 sequence (DNA): TGTGCCAGCAAGGCGGTCCGGGAATCCTACGAGCAGTACTTC. This translates into CASKAVRESYEQYF.

The rearrangement uses TRBV5-6 and TRBJ1-2, with D unclear. CDR1 and CDR2 from the germline V gene are SGHDT and YYEEEE. This CDR3 has 11 amino acids. V shed 4 bases and J shed 3 bases, with 4 bases lying between them. The CDR3 bases are TGTGCCAGCAGCCTAGACTATGGCTACACCTTC. Translated: CASSLDYGYTF. Full variable domain (rest looked up from reference TRBV5-6 and TRBJ1-2): DAGVTQSPTHLIKTRGQQVTLRCSPKSGHDTVSWYQQALGQGPQFIFQYYEEEERQRGNFPDRFSGHQFPNYSSELNVNALLLGDSALYLCASSLDYGYTFGSGTRLTVV.

This clone was observed a single time. This same CDR3 is encoded by further DNA sequences in the sample. The J gene is TRBJ1-2, the V gene TRBV5-1; D gene ambiguous. CDR3 length equals 12 residues. With 1 base removed from V and 2 bases from J, the gap between germline ends came to 3 bases. Per germline, CDR1 SGHRS and CDR2 YFSETQ. CDR3 region: CASSLQNYGYTF. The CDR3 DNA reads TGCGCCAGCAGCTTGCAGAACTATGGCTACACCTTC.

This chain links TRBV6-1 with TRBJ1-2; 7 nucleotides agree with TRBD1. J gave up 4 bases and V 3 bases, and 2 bases lay outside the gene matches. This CDR3 has 13 residues. Looked up from germline, CDR1 is MNHNS and CDR2 is SASEGT. DNA for the CDR3: TGTGCCAGCAGTGAGTGGGACAGCTATGGCTACACCTTC. This translates into CASSEWDSYGYTF.

This chain connects TRBV13 to TRBJ2-7; 8 bases fit TRBD2. The V segment lost 3 bases and the J segment 3 bases; nucleotides outside the gene matches: 7. In germline, CDR1 is PRHDT, CDR2 FYEKMQ (reference sequence). The CDR3 spans 15 residues. The CDR3 spells CASSFSGILDYEQYF. CDR3 coding DNA: TGTGCCAGCAGCTTTAGCGGGATTCTGGACTACGAGCAGTACTTC.

This clone was detected once. The chain recombines TRBV25-1 with TRBJ1-1, with 11 bases that match TRBD1. The CDR3 loop spans 15 amino acids. The V gene's germline CDR1 is MGHDK and CDR2 SYGVNS. With V trimmed by 5 bases and J by 5 bases, 7 bases remained unmatched. Here the CDR3 reads CASSYLGTGGTEAFF. DNA of the CDR3: TGTGCCAGCAGTTACTTGGGGACAGGGGGAACTGAAGCTTTCTTT.

This chain links TRBV11-3 with TRBJ2-1; 11 positions match TRBD1. V shed 4 bases, J shed 1 base, and the junction held 12 bases outside the gene matches. Germline CDR1 SGHNT, CDR2 YENEEA. This CDR3 has 19 residues. CDR3 amino acids: CASSSTRDRGAVSYNEQFF. The CDR3 DNA sequence: TGTGCCAGCAGCTCAACCCGGGACAGGGGGGCCGTGTCCTACAATGAGCAGTTCTTC.

The chain carries TRBV7-2 and TRBJ2-6; the match to TRBD1 covers 7 bases. The trim removed 3 bases at V and 4 bases at J, leaving 3 bases unmatched. This CDR3 spans 15 amino acids. Germline loops: CDR1 SGHTA, CDR2 FQGNSA. Here the CDR3 DNA reads TGTGCCAGCAGCTTCGACAGGGCCGGGGCCAACGTCCTGACTTTC. The encoded protein is CASSFDRAGANVLTF.

The rearrangement joins TRBV6-2 or TRBV6-3 to TRBJ1-1; D may be TRBD1 (5 bases). There are 16 residues in the CDR3. Germline V gene sequence: CDR1 MNHEY, CDR2 SVGEGT. V was pared by 2 bases and J by 4 bases, with 17 bases between. The chain's CDR3 is CASSYPGTYRITEAFF. DNA of the CDR3: TGTGCCAGCAGTTACCCCGGGACTTACCGAATCACTGAAGCTTTCTTT.

The chain couples TRBV10-3 to TRBJ2-1, with 10 bases identical to TRBD2. Germline CDR1 ENHRY, CDR2 SYGVKD. V lost 3 bases, J lost 9 bases, and 8 bases stayed unmatched. CDR3 size: 15 residues. The CDR3 region is CAISDRSGGAGEQFF. CDR3 in DNA: TGTGCCATCAGTGATCGGAGCGGGGGGGCGGGTGAGCAGTTCTTC.

This clone appeared a single time. The chain joins TRBV6-5 to TRBJ2-5, with 12 positions matching TRBD2. The germline CDR1 and CDR2 sequences are MNHEY and SVGAGI. Trimming took 4 bases from V and 5 from J; bases not matched to a gene: 2. The CDR3 totals 14 residues. The CDR3 DNA is TGTGCCAGCAGTTTAACTAGCGGGAGGGAGACCCAGTACTTC. Translation gives CASSLTSGRETQYF.

The chain joins TRBV6-5 to TRBJ2-7; a possible D gene is TRBD2 (6 bases). Germline-derived CDR1 and CDR2 are MNHEY and SVGAGI. Trimming removed 7 bases from V and 7 bases from J, with 14 bases in between. The CDR3 sequence is 12 residues long. The CDR3 coding sequence is TGTGCCAGCACCCATGTGGGGGGAGAGCAGTACGTC. Protein product: CASTHVGGEQYV.

The V gene is TRBV7-6, the J gene TRBJ2-6, with TRBD1 identical over 9 bases. V shed 5 bases, J shed 0 bases, and the junction held 5 bases outside the gene matches. This CDR3 has 17 residues. Germline CDR1 reads SGHVS; CDR2 reads FNYEAQ. CDR3: CASSGGTGTSGANVLTF. CDR3 DNA sequence: TGTGCCAGCAGCGGCGGGACAGGGACCTCTGGGGCCAACGTCCTGACTTTC.

This rearrangement joins TRBV7-2 to TRBJ2-3; a weak D match, TRBD1 (6 bases). V was trimmed by 5 bases and J by 6 bases, leaving 15 bases between them. Germline CDR1 SGHTA, CDR2 FQGNSA. CDR3 length equals 14 residues. The CDR3 here is CASSQHRRGDTQYF. DNA of the CDR3: TGTGCCAGCAGCCAACACCGTAGGGGGGATACGCAGTATTTT.

V is TRBV30 and J is TRBJ1-2; a possible D gene is TRBD1 (6 bases). Germline V gene sequence: CDR1 GTSNPN, CDR2 SVGIG (reference sequence). V lost 2 bases and J lost 2, with 24 bases in between. This CDR3 contains 18 residues. The CDR3 loop reads CAWSLQTGIPHSNYGYTF. The CDR3 DNA reads TGTGCCTGGAGTCTACAAACAGGGATCCCCCATTCGAACTATGGCTACACCTTC.